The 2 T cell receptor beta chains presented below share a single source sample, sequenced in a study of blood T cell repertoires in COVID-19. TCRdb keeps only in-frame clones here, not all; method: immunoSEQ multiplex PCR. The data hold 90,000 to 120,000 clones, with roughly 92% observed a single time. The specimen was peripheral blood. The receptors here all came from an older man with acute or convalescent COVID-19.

The chain's CDR3 is CASSLWTGGAGGANVLTF. The CDR3, as DNA: TGCGCCAGCAGCTTGTGGACAGGGGGCGCAGGAGGGGCCAACGTCCTGACTTTC. This chain connects TRBV5-1 to TRBJ2-6, with 11 bases lining up with TRBD1. CDR3 length: 18 residues. Germline trimming cut 1 base from V and 4 bases from J; bases unmatched to any gene: 7. In germline, CDR1 is SGHRS, CDR2 YFSETQ.

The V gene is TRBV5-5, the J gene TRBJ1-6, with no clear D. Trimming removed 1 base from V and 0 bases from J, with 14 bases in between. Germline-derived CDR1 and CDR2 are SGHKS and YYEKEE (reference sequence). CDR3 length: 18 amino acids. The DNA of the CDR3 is TGTGCCAGCAGCTTGATACAGATTTTTGCCTCCTATAATTCACCCCTCCACTTT. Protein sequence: CASSLIQIFASYNSPLHF.